The TCR beta chain under discussion was sequenced for a study of T cell responses to AZD1222 COVID-19 vaccine. Study findings and constraints: With two AZD1222 doses given, Spike-specific TCR breadth and depth both rose.

The protocol was immunoSEQ multiplex PCR, while the TCRdb copy is restricted to in-frame clones and leaves out a portion. Seen here are 130,000 or so clones, 90% observed once, and the top ten hold approximately 7.9%. About this clone itself: Its antigen is unknown.

The clonotype comes from an adult in good health. This specimen was peripheral blood, taken on day 0 of AZD1222 vaccination.

The CDR3 DNA reads TGTGCCAGCAGTGGTTCGAATTTGAACACTGAAGCTTTCTTT. This codes for CASSGSNLNTEAFF. V usage is TRBV2 and J usage is TRBJ1-1; D is undetermined. Germline V gene sequence: CDR1 SNHLY, CDR2 FYNNEI. The CDR3 loop spans 14 amino acids. Trimming took off 4 bases at V and 0 bases at J, with 9 bases between the two ends.